Below, 5 T cell receptor beta chains from the same sample are listed, as sequenced in a study of T-cell reconstitution after alpha-beta-depleted transplantation in children. Unique molecular identifiers tagged the TCRbeta library. TCRdb re-called the PCR reads with MiXCR, one entry per CDR3 protein. The table lists 130,000 or so distinct CDR3 sequences, roughly 10% of them singletons. The sample was PBMCs, mostly from graft donor cells, taken 180 days after TCRalphabeta/CD19-depleted stem cell transplant. Receptors were obtained from a girl less than two years old who had a stem cell transplant for combined immunodeficiency, so the T cells may come from the graft donor.

This clonotype came up a few times. The chain combines TRBV7-8 with TRBJ1-5; D gene uncertain. Trimming shortened V by 5 bases and J by 0 bases, and 14 bases separated the two germline ends. This CDR3 contains 16 residues. The germline CDR1 and CDR2 sequences are SGHVS and FQNEAQ. The CDR3 spells CASSPTGRNSNQPQHF. DNA of the CDR3: TGTGCCAGCAGCCCGACCGGGAGGAATAGCAATCAGCCCCAGCATTTT. The full variable domain, in which reference TRBV7-8 and TRBJ1-5 provide the parts outside the CDR3, is GAGVSQSPRYKVAKRGQDVALRCDPISGHVSLFWYQQALGQGPEFLTYFQNEAQLDKSGLPSDRFFAERPEGSVSTLKIQRTQQEDSAVYLCASSPTGRNSNQPQHFGDGTRLSIL.

This chain uses TRBV10-3 with TRBJ2-2, with a possible D match to TRBD1 (6 bases). This CDR3 is 15 amino acids long. V was cut by 4 bases and J by 1 base, with 10 bases left in between. The V gene's germline CDR1 is ENHRY and CDR2 SYGVKD. The CDR3 is CAISVQGLNTGELFF. The CDR3 DNA is TGTGCCATCAGTGTTCAGGGGTTGAACACCGGGGAGCTGTTTTTT.

This clonotype was seen a few times. This chain uses TRBV20-1 with TRBJ1-6; D possibly corresponds to TRBD1 (5 bases). The ends were cut back, 3 bases at V and 9 bases at J, with 15 bases in the middle. The V gene's germline CDR1 is DFQATT and CDR2 SNEGSKA (reference sequence). CDR3 size: 14 residues. The CDR3 reads CSASFLGDSSPLHF. For the CDR3, the DNA is TGCAGTGCTAGTTTCTTAGGGGATAGTTCACCCCTCCACTTT.

This clonotype was observed at least ten times. V gene TRBV20-1 combines with J gene TRBJ2-1, with D unclear. The V and J ends lost 7 bases and 0 bases respectively, with 10 bases between them. The CDR3 sequence is 13 residues long. In germline, CDR1 is DFQATT, CDR2 SNEGSKA (reference sequence). CDR3: CSVPSSSYNEQFF. For the CDR3, the DNA is TGCAGTGTCCCGTCGAGCTCCTACAATGAGCAGTTCTTC.

This clonotype has just a few counts. The chain combines TRBV27 with TRBJ2-3; D is perhaps TRBD1 or TRBD2 (5 bases each). The germline V gene encodes CDR1 MNHEY and CDR2 SMNVEV (reference sequence). V lost 6 bases and J lost 1, with 17 bases in between. The length of the CDR3 is 16 residues. CDR3 sequence (DNA): TGTGCCAGCAGGAGGGGCCAGGATAGCGGCACAGATACGCAGTATTTT. Amino acids: CASRRGQDSGTDTQYF.